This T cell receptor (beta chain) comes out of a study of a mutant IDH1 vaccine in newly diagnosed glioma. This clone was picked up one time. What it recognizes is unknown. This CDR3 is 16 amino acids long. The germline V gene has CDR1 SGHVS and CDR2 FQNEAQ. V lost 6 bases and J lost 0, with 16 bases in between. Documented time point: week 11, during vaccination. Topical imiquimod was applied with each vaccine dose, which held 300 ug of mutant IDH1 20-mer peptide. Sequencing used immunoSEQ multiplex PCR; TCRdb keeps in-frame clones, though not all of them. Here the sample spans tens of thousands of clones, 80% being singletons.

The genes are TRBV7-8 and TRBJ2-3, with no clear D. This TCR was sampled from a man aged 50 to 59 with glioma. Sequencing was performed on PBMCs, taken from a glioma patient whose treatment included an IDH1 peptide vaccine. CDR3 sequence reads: CASSALTRASTDTQYF. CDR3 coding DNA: TGTGCCAGCAGTGCCCTTACGAGAGCTAGCACAGATACGCAGTATTTT.